A selection of T cell receptor beta chains follows, all from one sample in a study of shared clonotypes between healthy human individuals. Using immunoSEQ multiplex PCR, the repertoire was profiled, and TCRdb retains in-frame clones only, with some absent. The table has under 2,000,000 clones, approximately 94% seen once. The sample comprised naive CD8+ T cells sorted from blood. The origin of the receptors is a man aged 18-30 years in good health. The CDR3 runs from the conserved cysteine through the conserved F or W. A D gene is named only where the DNA matches it firmly. A row's size may be missing; if present it is once, few, many or a size class.

J	size	D	V	CDR3	DNA
TRBJ2-7	NA	NA	TRBV7-3	CASRLSPGGNSYEQYF	TGTGCCAGCAGGTTAAGTCCCGGGGGCAATTCCTACGAGCAGTACTTC
TRBJ2-7	NA	TRBD1	TRBV2	CASWDRGVEQYF	TGTGCCAGTTGGGACAGGGGTGTCGAGCAGTACTTC
TRBJ1-2	NA	TRBD1	TRBV2	CASSYGGGPLDGYTF	TGTGCCAGCAGTTATGGAGGGGGCCCGCTGGATGGCTACACCTTC
TRBJ2-4	NA	NA	TRBV10-1	CASSGSGRNKNIQYF	TGCGCCAGCAGTGGGTCCGGACGGAACAAAAACATTCAGTACTTC
TRBJ2-1	NA	NA	TRBV7-9	CASSVDGSSYNEQFF	TGTGCCAGCAGCGTAGACGGGTCCTCCTACAATGAGCAGTTCTTC
TRBJ2-7	NA	TRBD2	TRBV7-2	CASSQGVAGDYEQYF	TGTGCCAGCAGCCAGGGAGTAGCGGGAGATTACGAGCAGTACTTC
TRBJ2-2	NA	NA	TRBV7-6	CASSAHTGELFF	TGTGCCAGCAGCGCGCACACCGGGGAGCTGTTTTTT
TRBJ2-7	NA	NA	TRBV29-1	CSVEEGRKYEQYF	TGCAGCGTTGAAGAGGGCCGAAAGTACGAGCAGTACTTC
TRBJ1-1	NA	NA	TRBV6-1	CASRERRVYEAFF	TGTGCCAGCAGGGAACGACGGGTCTATGAAGCTTTCTTT
TRBJ1-2	NA	NA	TRBV27	CASSYASRGVWGYTF	TGTGCCAGCAGTTACGCGTCAAGAGGGGTGTGGGGCTACACCTTC
TRBJ2-5	NA	NA	TRBV2	CASSEVDLQETQYF	TGTGCCAGCAGTGAGGTAGACCTGCAAGAGACCCAGTACTTC
TRBJ2-7	once	NA	TRBV27	CASSWQGSYEQYF	TGTGCCAGCAGTTGGCAGGGGTCCTACGAGCAGTACTTC
TRBJ2-3	NA	TRBD1	TRBV27	CASSLKGQGADTQYF	TGTGCCAGCAGTTTAAAGGGACAGGGTGCAGATACGCAGTATTTT
TRBJ2-2	once	TRBD2	TRBV19	CASSIVALAGALGTAGELFF	TGTGCCAGTAGTATAGTCGCTCTAGCGGGAGCTTTGGGGACCGCCGGGGAGCTGTTTTTT
TRBJ1-1	NA	NA	TRBV9	CASGDLNELEAFF	TGTGCCAGCGGTGACCTAAACGAATTGGAAGCTTTCTTT
TRBJ2-3	NA	NA	TRBV9	CASSVEAPTDTQYF	TGTGCCAGCAGCGTAGAGGCCCCCACAGATACGCAGTATTTT
TRBJ2-7	NA	NA	TRBV2	CASSESSYEQYF	TGTGCCAGCAGTGAAAGCTCCTACGAGCAGTACTTC
TRBJ2-7	NA	TRBD1	TRBV7-2	CASSSGTGAAEYF	TGTGCCAGCAGCTCCGGGACAGGGGCGGCTGAGTACTTC
TRBJ2-7	NA	TRBD2	TRBV9	CASSVGASGSSYEQYF	TGTGCCAGCAGCGTAGGAGCTAGCGGGTCTTCCTACGAGCAGTACTTC
TRBJ2-1	NA	TRBD2	TRBV4-1	CASSQTVVAGGPPGFEQFF	TGCGCTAGCAGCCAGACGGTGGTAGCGGGGGGGCCACCGGGGTTTGAGCAGTTCTTC
TRBJ2-1	NA	TRBD2	TRBV6-5	CASRTSGSRDEQFF	TGTGCCAGCAGGACTAGCGGGAGTAGGGATGAGCAGTTCTTC
TRBJ2-7	NA	NA	TRBV28	CASSLDSGFGPEQYF	TGTGCCAGCAGTTTAGATTCGGGATTCGGGCCGGAGCAGTACTTC
TRBJ1-2	NA	NA	TRBV6-1	CASSERETGGCTF	TGTGCCAGCAGTGAAAGGGAGACAGGTGGTTGTACCTTC
TRBJ2-3	once	NA	TRBV4-1	CASRYREGTDTQYF	TGCGCCAGCAGGTATCGCGAGGGCACAGATACGCAGTATTTT
TRBJ2-5	NA	NA	TRBV7-6	CASSWIRGVQETQYF	TGTGCCAGCAGCTGGATTCGGGGAGTCCAAGAGACCCAGTACTTC
TRBJ2-1	NA	NA	TRBV4-1	CASSHKLADEQFF	TGCGCCAGCAGCCATAAACTAGCCGATGAGCAGTTCTTC
TRBJ2-1	NA	NA	TRBV6-5	CASSYDSYNEQFF	TGTGCCAGCAGTTACGACTCCTACAATGAGCAGTTCTTC
TRBJ2-7	NA	TRBD2	TRBV10-2	CASATSGRTYEQYF	TGCGCCAGCGCAACTAGCGGGAGGACTTACGAGCAGTACTTC
TRBJ1-6	NA	NA	TRBV27	CATHSSGVNSPLHF	TGTGCCACCCATTCGTCGGGGGTCAATTCACCCCTCCACTTT
TRBJ1-6	NA	NA	TRBV7-6	CASSPTGTNSPLHF	TGTGCCAGCAGCCCGACAGGCACTAATTCACCCCTCCACTTT
TRBJ2-1	NA	TRBD2	TRBV6-5	CASSQTSGGNEQFF	TGTGCCAGCAGTCAGACTAGCGGGGGGAATGAGCAGTTCTTC
TRBJ1-5	NA	TRBD1	TRBV13	CASRSTGDNQPQHF	TGTGCCAGCAGATCCACAGGGGACAATCAGCCCCAGCATTTT
TRBJ2-3	NA	NA	TRBV6-5	CASSWGQGRSTDTQYF	TGTGCCAGCAGTTGGGGGCAGGGGCGTAGCACAGATACGCAGTATTTT
TRBJ1-2	NA	NA	TRBV6-6	CASSYSIATYYGYTF	TGTGCCAGCAGTTACTCAATCGCCACGTACTATGGCTACACCTTC
TRBJ2-1	NA	NA	TRBV7-3	CASSRDFSSYNEQFF	TGTGCCAGCAGCCGGGACTTTAGCTCCTACAATGAGCAGTTCTTC
TRBJ2-1	NA	NA	TRBV7-9	CASSPTDSSHEQFF	TGTGCCAGCAGCCCCACGGACAGCTCTCATGAGCAGTTCTTC
TRBJ2-1	once	NA	TRBV6-5	CASRTDYNEQFF	TGTGCCAGCAGGACAGATTACAATGAGCAGTTCTTC
TRBJ2-5	NA	TRBD2	TRBV11-2	CASSYGREGQETQYF	TGTGCCAGCAGCTACGGACGGGAGGGCCAAGAGACCCAGTACTTC
TRBJ2-5	NA	NA	TRBV28	CASSLGQSGETQYF	TGTGCCAGCAGTTTAGGGCAGTCGGGAGAGACCCAGTACTTC
TRBJ2-1	NA	TRBD1	TRBV27	CASSLGTGNEQFF	TGTGCCAGCAGTTTAGGGACAGGCAATGAGCAGTTCTTC
TRBJ2-7	NA	TRBD1	TRBV7-9	CASSLGQGIYEQYF	TGTGCCAGCAGCTTAGGACAGGGAATATACGAGCAGTACTTC
TRBJ2-2	NA	NA	TRBV19	CASSIAVVGLELFF	TGTGCCAGTAGTATAGCTGTCGTCGGTTTGGAGCTGTTTTTT